This T cell receptor beta chain is drawn from a study of human T cells and chemical hapten exposure. The study's findings and limits: DPC sensitization left the count of TCRs above 1 in 1000 unchanged. In comparison with controls, expanded TCRs gave rise to a significantly larger number of large CDR3 similarity clusters.

The CDR3 sequence is 13 residues long. J was trimmed by 8 bases and V by 7 bases; bases with no gene match: 11. Germline CDR1 SQVTM, CDR2 ANQGSEA. Described time point: patch test 3, about 24 weeks after DPC sensitization. Stated treatment: therapeutic diphenylcyclopropenone sensitization with weekly scalp DPC. TCRdb redid the calling of the RACE reads with MiXCR, one entry per CDR3 protein. Of approximately 160,000 distinct CDR3 sequences in the sample, 28% were seen once. Note on this clonotype: The antigen remains undetermined.

The clonotype originates from a woman aged 18 to 35 with alopecia areata. Some clones in this sample may be carry-over from other donors' samples. The chain is built from TRBV29-1 and TRBJ1-1; 9 bases fit TRBD1. Sample: whole blood, taken in connection with sensitization to the hapten diphenylcyclopropenone (DPC). CDR3 sequence reads: CSAWDRAGGEAFF. Written as DNA, the CDR3 is TGCAGCGCCTGGGACAGGGCAGGCGGGGAAGCTTTCTTT. The variable domain in full, completed from reference TRBV29-1 and TRBJ1-1, reads SAVISQKPSRDICQRGTSLTIQCQVDSQVTMMFWYRQQPGQSLTLIATANQGSEATYESGFVIDKFPISRPNLTFSTLTVSNMSPEDSSIYLCSAWDRAGGEAFFGQGTRLTVV.